These 10 T cell receptor beta chains came from one sample sequenced in a study of blood T cell repertoires in COVID-19. Clones were read by immunoSEQ multiplex PCR, and TCRdb kept only the in-frame ones, dropping some. The sample shows 50,000 to 55,000 clones, about 80% of them seen only once. The material sequenced was peripheral blood. These receptors all come from a human donor in a cohort sampled during active COVID-19.

The J gene is TRBJ1-2, the V gene TRBV27; perhaps TRBD1 as D (5 bases). Germline loops: CDR1 MNHEY, CDR2 SMNVEV (reference sequence). The V end lost 5 bases, the J end lost 8 bases, and 18 bases lay between the germline ends. CDR3 length equals 14 residues. This chain's CDR3 is CASSPVTGRRGYTF. The CDR3 DNA follows: TGTGCCAGCAGTCCAGTTACAGGTAGAAGAGGCTACACCTTC.

This chain connects TRBV6-5 to TRBJ1-3, with TRBD1 matching over 7 bases. CDR1 MNHEY and CDR2 SVGAGI come from the germline V gene. J was trimmed by 6 bases and V by 6 bases; bases with no gene match: 8. The CDR3 contains 14 residues. The CDR3 DNA sequence: TGTGCCAGCAGCCCCGCGACAGGGAAAAACACCATATATTTT. This gives the protein CASSPATGKNTIYF.

Only a few counts were recorded for this clone. The chain recombines TRBV5-1 with TRBJ2-7; 7 nucleotides agree with TRBD1. The J segment lost 2 bases and the V segment lost 3 bases, leaving 2 bases of the junction unmatched. This CDR3 is built from 13 residues. From germline, CDR1 is SGHRS and CDR2 YFSETQ. This CDR3 reads CASSSQGAYEQYF. CDR3 DNA: TGCGCCAGCAGCTCGCAGGGGGCCTACGAGCAGTACTTC.

The chain carries TRBV4-2 and TRBJ2-7, with 9 bases identical to TRBD2. Germline V gene sequence: CDR1 LGHNA, CDR2 YNFKEQ. The CDR3 length is 15 residues. V lost 0 bases to trimming and J lost 3 bases; unmatched junction nucleotides: 3. In DNA, the CDR3 is TGTGCCAGCAGCCAAGAGCGGGGGGGCCACTACGAGCAGTACTTC. This gives the protein CASSQERGGHYEQYF.

The J gene is TRBJ2-7, the V gene TRBV19, with 9 bases aligning to TRBD1. V trimming: 6 bases; J trimming: 3 bases; junction bases outside the gene matches: 12. The CDR3 is made up of 16 amino acids. Germline CDR1 LNHDA, CDR2 SQIVND (reference sequence). The CDR3 sequence: CASSLLGADRGYEQYF. The CDR3 DNA follows: TGTGCCAGTAGCCTTCTAGGGGCGGACAGGGGCTACGAGCAGTACTTC.

The rearrangement uses TRBV10-2 and TRBJ1-1; the match to TRBD1 covers 8 bases. The CDR3 is made up of 13 amino acids. Germline-derived CDR1 and CDR2 are WSHSY and SAAADI. J gave up 4 bases and V 4 bases, and 2 bases lay outside the gene matches. The CDR3, as DNA: TGCGCCAGCAGTGGACAGGGGAGCACTGAAGCTTTCTTT. Amino acids: CASSGQGSTEAFF.

The V call is TRBV28, the J call TRBJ1-1; D uncertain. CDR1 and CDR2 (germline): MDHEN, SYDVKM. With 5 bases removed from V and 1 base from J, the gap between germline ends came to 5 bases. The CDR3 consists of 12 residues. The CDR3 is CASSSENTEAFF. The CDR3 region has the DNA TGTGCCAGCAGTAGCGAGAACACTGAAGCTTTCTTT.

The chain is built from TRBV6-5 and TRBJ2-5; D call uncertain. In germline, CDR1 is MNHEY, CDR2 SVGAGI. This CDR3 is built from 11 residues. The ends were cut back, 10 bases at V and 1 base at J, with 7 bases in the middle. CDR3 DNA sequence: TGTGCCATTCGCAGCCAAGAGACCCAGTACTTC. Its protein product is CAIRSQETQYF.

V and J are TRBV2 and TRBJ2-7; D is uncertain. The V and J ends lost 6 bases and 0 bases respectively, with 9 bases between them. Germline V gene sequence: CDR1 SNHLY, CDR2 FYNNEI. The CDR3 is made up of 13 amino acids. The CDR3 bases are TGTGCCAGCAGGGCCCCCTCCTCCTACGAGCAGTACTTC. Translated: CASRAPSSYEQYF.

The chain is built from TRBV6-1 and TRBJ2-7; 9 bases agree with TRBD1. The CDR3 covers 15 residues. Germline lookup yields CDR1 MNHNS and CDR2 SASEGT. V was pared by 1 base and J by 4 bases, with 5 bases of the junction left unmatched. For the CDR3, the DNA is TGTGCCAGCAGTGAAGATACGGGACAGGGTTACGAGCAGTACTTC. Translated, it gives CASSEDTGQGYEQYF.